This note documents a single T cell receptor (beta chain) sequence. Antigen specificity is unknown. The sample comes from a study of glioma-infiltrating T cells. General study findings and limits: CDR3 overlap between tissue and blood was very small. Tissue-blood divergence was below expectation in non-neoplastic patients, above in gliomas.

This CDR3 region has 15 residues. Germline lookup yields CDR1 SNHLY and CDR2 FYNNEI. V was pared by 3 bases and J by 5 bases, with 5 bases of the junction left unmatched. The iRepertoire nested amplicon-rescue multiplex PCR amplified TCR alpha and beta CDR3s from RNA. One-step reverse transcription and amplification started from around 100-400 ng of tissue mRNA or PBMC total RNA. Using its own MiXCR run on the multiplex PCR reads, TCRdb lists one record per CDR3 protein. The table lists about 180,000 distinct CDR3 sequences, roughly two fifths of them singletons, with roughly 5.5% in the top ten. The V and J genes are TRBV2 and TRBJ2-7; 12 bases fit TRBD2. What was sequenced was glioma tissue, nonneoplastic brain tissue, or PBMCs (not recorded which). This TCR was recovered from a human donor with low-grade glioma or glioblastoma, undergoing nonglioma brain surgery, or in good health (not recorded which). The CDR3 protein is CASSDLASGRDEQYF. The CDR3 DNA sequence: TGTGCCAGCAGTGATCTGGCTAGCGGGAGGGACGAGCAGTACTTC.